Following are 10 T cell receptor beta chains from one sample sequenced in a study of T cell repertoires in cytomegalovirus infection. TCRdb ran MiXCR on the reads and lists one entry per CDR3 protein. The sample holds nearly 450,000 distinct CDR3 sequences; 31% are singletons and the top ten take roughly an eighth. Input material: PBMCs. All receptors derive from a human donor in good health (CMV status not recorded). Some clones in this sample may be carry-over from other donors' samples.

This clonotype was seen a few times. This chain links TRBV6-2 or TRBV6-3 with TRBJ1-2, with D unclear. Trimming left V 2 bases short and J 2 bases short, with 3 bases between. This CDR3 has 12 amino acids. The germline V gene has CDR1 MNHEY and CDR2 SVGEGT. Here the CDR3 reads CASSYPNYGYTF. CDR3 nucleotide sequence: TGTGCCAGCAGTTACCCCAACTATGGCTACACCTTC.

The table lists this clonotype with many counts. The V gene is TRBV28, the J gene TRBJ2-6, with no clear D. V lost 7 bases, J lost 0 bases, and 4 bases lay in between. CDR3 length equals 13 residues. CDR1 is MDHEN, CDR2 SYDVKM, per germline. CDR3 sequence: CASTSSGANVLTF. The CDR3, as DNA: TGTGCCAGCACCAGCTCTGGGGCCAACGTCCTGACTTTC.

There are a few counts of this clonotype. V and J are TRBV9 and TRBJ2-6; D call uncertain. This CDR3 is built from 15 residues. The ends were cut back, 0 bases at V and 0 bases at J, with 4 bases in the middle. The V gene's germline CDR1 is SGDLS and CDR2 YYNGEE. CDR3 region: CASSVVDSGANVLTF. The CDR3 DNA reads TGTGCCAGCAGCGTAGTCGACTCTGGGGCCAACGTCCTGACTTTC.

The chain recombines TRBV6-6 with TRBJ2-1, with TRBD1 identical over 10 bases. The germline V gene encodes CDR1 MNHNY and CDR2 SVGAGI (reference sequence). The CDR3 extends over 16 amino acids. The J segment lost 5 bases and the V segment lost 5 bases, leaving 9 bases of the junction unmatched. CDR3 coding DNA: TGTGCCAGCAGTCCGTCGGACAGGGGGGCTAACAATGAGCAGTTCTTC. Translated: CASSPSDRGANNEQFF.

This clonotype has a handful of counts. One junction end disagrees with the germline gene, perhaps due to a read error. J is TRBJ1-2 and V is TRBV4-1; D unresolved. CDR1 is MGHRA, CDR2 YSYEKL, per germline. The CDR3 is 16 amino acids. The CDR3 loop is CASSQDSDLRNYGYTF. CDR3 nucleotide sequence: TGTGCCAGCAGCCAAGATTCCGATCTCCGCAACTATGGCTACACCTTC.

About this clonotype: One end of the junction does not line up with germline, which may come from a read error. The V and J genes are TRBV11-2 and TRBJ2-1; D perhaps matches TRBD1 (6 bases). Germline CDR1 is SGHAT and CDR2 is FQNNGV. This CDR3 has 16 amino acids. CDR3 sequence: CSSTDPGTNSYNEQFF. The CDR3, as DNA: TGTTCCAGCACCGACCCCGGGACAAACTCCTACAATGAGCAGTTCTTC.

This clonotype was counted ten times or more. The DNA of the CDR3 is TGTGCCAGCAGCTTCGGACAGGGAATCACAGATACGCAGTATTTT. Translation: CASSFGQGITDTQYF. V and J are TRBV7-9 and TRBJ2-3; 8 bases map to TRBD1. Germline V lookup: CDR1 SEHNR, CDR2 FQNEAQ (reference sequence). J gave up 2 bases and V 3 bases, and 4 bases lay outside the gene matches. This CDR3 spans 15 amino acids. Combining the CDR3 with reference TRBV7-9 and TRBJ2-3 gives the whole variable domain DTGVSQNPRHKITKRGQNVTFRCDPISEHNRLYWYRQTLGQGPEFLTYFQNEAQLEKSRLLSDRFSAERPKGSFSTLEIQRTEQGDSAMYLCASSFGQGITDTQYFGPGTRLTVL.

This sequence joins TRBV12-3 or TRBV12-4 and TRBJ1-1, with D possibly TRBD1 on 5 matching bases. Deletions cut 7 bases from V and 0 bases from J, with 15 bases between. The CDR3 loop spans 15 amino acids. The CDR3 nucleotides read TGTGCCAGCATCGGGCGGGGCTCATTGAACACTGAAGCTTTCTTT. Protein product: CASIGRGSLNTEAFF.

In its sample, this clonotype was seen many times. The V and J genes are TRBV11-2 and TRBJ2-4; the D is unclear. Germline CDR1 reads SGHAT; CDR2 reads FQNNGV. V lost 2 bases, J lost 1 base, and 9 bases lay in between. This CDR3 has 15 amino acids. CDR3 loop: CASSLPATAKNIQYF. Here the CDR3 DNA reads TGTGCCAGCAGCTTACCAGCCACCGCCAAAAACATTCAGTACTTC.

This clonotype was counted only a few times. V is TRBV6-8 and J is TRBJ1-1, with unresolved D. CDR1 and CDR2 (germline): MNHGY, SAAAGT. CDR3 length: 13 residues. The V and J ends lost 2 bases and 5 bases respectively, with 9 bases between them. This CDR3 is CASSYTIGTEAFF. DNA of the CDR3: TGTGCCAGCAGTTACACAATAGGGACTGAAGCTTTCTTT.